This T cell receptor (beta chain) came from a study of blood T cells in healthy people across ages. The use of a sample-barcoded 5' primer and a J-beta primer mix characterized a second PCR of about 7 to 12 cycles. MiXCR was run by TCRdb on the 5' RACE reads, yielding one entry per CDR3 protein. This sample has about 1.6 million distinct CDR3 sequences; 30% to 35% occur once, and the top ten carry 11%. The source material was blood. The receptor's source is a woman in her 30s in good health.

CDR3 residues: CASANRGPDTQYF. Written as DNA, the CDR3 is TGTGCCAGCGCGAACAGGGGGCCGGATACGCAGTATTTT. The chain uses TRBV2 and TRBJ2-3; 9 bases fit TRBD1. Germline values: CDR1 SNHLY, CDR2 FYNNEI. V lost 8 bases, J lost 6 bases, and 6 bases stayed unmatched. This CDR3 is built from 13 residues.